Listed below are T cell receptor beta chains from one sample, sequenced in a study of cytomegalovirus exposure and HLA in healthy donors. TCRdb's copy holds only in-frame clones and misses some; the assay was immunoSEQ multiplex PCR. The data contain 90,000 to 110,000 clones, approximately 11% of them singletons. Source material: PBMCs. These receptors were obtained from a man between 35 and 55 years old in good health and CMV-seropositive. CDR3s include the opening cysteine and the closing phenylalanine or tryptophan. Fields, in order: J gene, clone size, V gene, D gene, CDR3 DNA, CDR3 protein. D genes are given only for firm matches. Where a row states a size, it is once, few, many or the class of an expanded clone; other rows omit it.

J: TRBJ2-1; size: .; V: TRBV11-2; D: .; DNA: TGTGCCAGCAGCTTCGGGGAGTACAATGAGCAGTTCTTC; CDR3: CASSFGEYNEQFF
J: TRBJ1-2; size: few; V: TRBV27; D: .; DNA: TGTGCCAGCAGTCCGGACAGTACCGGCTATGGCTACACCTTC; CDR3: CASSPDSTGYGYTF
J: TRBJ2-3; size: few; V: TRBV4-1; D: TRBD2; DNA: TGCGCCAGCAGCCCCCGGACTAGCGGGTATAGCACAGATACGCAGTATTTT; CDR3: CASSPRTSGYSTDTQYF
J: TRBJ1-2; size: .; V: TRBV19; D: TRBD1; DNA: TGTGCCAGTAGTTCGACAGGGGGCGCCGGGGCTGGCTACACCTTC; CDR3: CASSSTGGAGAGYTF
J: TRBJ2-5; size: .; V: TRBV7-2; D: .; DNA: TGTGCCAGCAGCTTCGCAGGGCGGGAGACCCAGTACTTC; CDR3: CASSFAGRETQYF
J: TRBJ2-7; size: .; V: TRBV5-1; D: .; DNA: TGCGCCAGCAGCTTGGCGGGTAGGAGCGAGCAGTACTTC; CDR3: CASSLAGRSEQYF
J: TRBJ2-2; size: few; V: TRBV30; D: .; DNA: TGTGCCTGGAGTGTAAGGAGCGACACCGGGGAGCTGTTTTTT; CDR3: CAWSVRSDTGELFF
J: TRBJ1-1; size: few; V: TRBV30; D: .; DNA: TGTGCCTGGATTTCTCAGGGTGTGAACACTGAAGCTTTCTTT; CDR3: CAWISQGVNTEAFF
J: TRBJ2-7; size: once; V: TRBV27; D: .; DNA: TGTGCCAGCAGTTTAACAGGTCTACTCTCCTACGAGCAGTACTTC; CDR3: CASSLTGLLSYEQYF
J: TRBJ2-1; size: many; V: TRBV7-3; D: TRBD2; DNA: TGTGCCAGCAGCTTGGGAGGAGCGGGAGGCTCAGGTGAGCAGTTCTTC; CDR3: CASSLGGAGGSGEQFF
J: TRBJ2-7; size: .; V: TRBV5-1; D: .; DNA: TGCGCCAGCAGCTTGGATCAGTACGAGCAGTACTTC; CDR3: CASSLDQYEQYF
J: TRBJ2-7; size: .; V: TRBV5-4; D: TRBD1; DNA: TGTGCCAGCAGCCCCCCGGGACAGGGGAATCCGCAGTACTTC; CDR3: CASSPPGQGNPQYF
J: TRBJ2-7; size: .; V: TRBV7-2; D: .; DNA: TGTGCCAGCAGCTTAGGGCGGGTTTCCTACGAGCAGTACTTC; CDR3: CASSLGRVSYEQYF
J: TRBJ2-5; size: few; V: TRBV27; D: TRBD1; DNA: TGTGCCAGCAGTTTAATGCCCGGGACAGGGCAAGAGACCCAGTACTTC; CDR3: CASSLMPGTGQETQYF